A selection of T cell receptor beta chains follows, all from one sample in a study of T cell repertoires in cytomegalovirus infection. TCRdb used MiXCR to reprocess the reads, holding one entry per CDR3 protein. The top ten hold 13% of the sample, which has fewer than 550,000 distinct CDR3 sequences, approximately 26% seen once. Sequences were obtained from PBMCs. Every receptor here comes from a human donor in good health (CMV status not recorded). Some clones in this sample may be carry-over from other donors' samples. The conserved cysteine and the conserved F or W are not part of the CDR3 here. Each record gives: V gene, J gene, CDR3 protein.

V gene: TRBV7-8; J gene: TRBJ1-1; CDR3 protein: ASSLLTRNTEAF
V gene: TRBV7-6; J gene: TRBJ2-7; CDR3 protein: ASSTAWGQGAYEQY
V gene: TRBV19; J gene: TRBJ2-3; CDR3 protein: ASSPRTVRDTQY
V gene: TRBV7-6; J gene: TRBJ2-3; CDR3 protein: ASSLVGRPGTSTDTQY
V gene: TRBV7-2; J gene: TRBJ2-7; CDR3 protein: ASSPRLAGTYEQY
V gene: TRBV7-8; J gene: TRBJ1-2; CDR3 protein: ASSASGGDGYT
V gene: TRBV19; J gene: TRBJ1-2; CDR3 protein: ASSPGAAASYGYT
V gene: TRBV19; J gene: TRBJ2-2; CDR3 protein: ASSIWGTGSGELF
V gene: TRBV10-3; J gene: TRBJ1-5; CDR3 protein: AISKWSNQPQH
V gene: TRBV20-1; J gene: TRBJ2-2; CDR3 protein: SARDRVTGELF
V gene: TRBV4-1; J gene: TRBJ1-2; CDR3 protein: ASSQEQTAYGYT
V gene: TRBV28; J gene: TRBJ2-7; CDR3 protein: ASSYPTGVRYEQY
V gene: TRBV28; J gene: TRBJ1-1; CDR3 protein: ATTKRGTEAF
V gene: TRBV19; J gene: TRBJ1-2; CDR3 protein: ASSLGSIYGYT
V gene: TRBV11-2; J gene: TRBJ2-2; CDR3 protein: ASKRTDSWELF
V gene: TRBV5-6; J gene: TRBJ2-1; CDR3 protein: ASSAREIGEQF
V gene: TRBV24-1; J gene: TRBJ2-3; CDR3 protein: ATSVRSGRGQDTQY